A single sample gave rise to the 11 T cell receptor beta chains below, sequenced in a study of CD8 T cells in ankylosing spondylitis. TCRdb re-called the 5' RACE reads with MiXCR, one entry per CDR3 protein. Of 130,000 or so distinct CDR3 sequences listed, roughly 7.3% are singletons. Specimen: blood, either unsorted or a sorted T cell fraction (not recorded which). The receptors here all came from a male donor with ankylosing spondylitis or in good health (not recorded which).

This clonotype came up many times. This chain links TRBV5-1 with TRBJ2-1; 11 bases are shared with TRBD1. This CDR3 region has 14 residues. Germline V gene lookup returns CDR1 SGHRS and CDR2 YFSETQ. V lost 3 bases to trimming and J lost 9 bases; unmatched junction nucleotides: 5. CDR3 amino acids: CASSSGQGAVEQFF. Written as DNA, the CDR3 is TGCGCCAGCAGCTCCGGACAGGGGGCGGTTGAGCAGTTCTTC.

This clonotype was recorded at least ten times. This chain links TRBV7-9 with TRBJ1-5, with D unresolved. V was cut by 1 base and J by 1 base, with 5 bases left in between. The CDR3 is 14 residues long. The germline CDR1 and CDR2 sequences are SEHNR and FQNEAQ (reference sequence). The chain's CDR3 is CASSLGTSNQPQHF. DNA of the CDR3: TGTGCCAGCAGCTTAGGCACAAGCAATCAGCCCCAGCATTTT.

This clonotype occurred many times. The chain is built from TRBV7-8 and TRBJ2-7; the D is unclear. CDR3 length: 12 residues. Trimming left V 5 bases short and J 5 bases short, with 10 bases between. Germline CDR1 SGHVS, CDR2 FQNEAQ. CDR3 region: CASSPGRDEQYF. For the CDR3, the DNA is TGTGCCAGCAGCCCCGGTCGGGACGAGCAGTACTTC.

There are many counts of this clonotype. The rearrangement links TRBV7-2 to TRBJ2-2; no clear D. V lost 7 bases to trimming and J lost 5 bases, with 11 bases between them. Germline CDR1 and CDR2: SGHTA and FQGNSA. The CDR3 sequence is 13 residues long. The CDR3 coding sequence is TGTGCCAGCAACAGCAGATTGACCGGGGAGCTGTTTTTT. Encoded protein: CASNSRLTGELFF.

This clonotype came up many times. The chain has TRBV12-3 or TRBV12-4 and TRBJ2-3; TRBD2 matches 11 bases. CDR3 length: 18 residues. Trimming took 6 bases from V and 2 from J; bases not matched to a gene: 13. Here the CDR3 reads CASRRGATSGVPTDTQYF. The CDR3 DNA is TGTGCCAGCAGAAGAGGGGCGACTAGCGGGGTACCCACAGATACGCAGTATTTT.

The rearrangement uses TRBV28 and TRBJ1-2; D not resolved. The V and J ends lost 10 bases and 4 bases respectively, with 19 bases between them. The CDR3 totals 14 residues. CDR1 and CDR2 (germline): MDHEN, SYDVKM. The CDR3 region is CAMGPGQVGYGYTF. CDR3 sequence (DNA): TGTGCCATGGGCCCCGGGCAGGTCGGCTATGGCTACACCTTC.

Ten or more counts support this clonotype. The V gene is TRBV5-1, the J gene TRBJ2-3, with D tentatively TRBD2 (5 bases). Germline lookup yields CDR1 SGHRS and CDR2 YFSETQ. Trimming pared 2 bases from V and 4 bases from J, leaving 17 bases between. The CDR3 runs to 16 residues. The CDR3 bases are TGCGCCAGCAGCTTTCAGGAGCGGACCCCCCCAGATACGCAGTATTTT. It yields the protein CASSFQERTPPDTQYF.

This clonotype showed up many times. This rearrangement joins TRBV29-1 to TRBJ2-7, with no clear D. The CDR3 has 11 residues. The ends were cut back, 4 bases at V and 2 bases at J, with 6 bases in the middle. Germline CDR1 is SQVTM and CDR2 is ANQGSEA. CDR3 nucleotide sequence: TGCAGCGTTGTAGGGACCTACGAGCAGTACTTC. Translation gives CSVVGTYEQYF.

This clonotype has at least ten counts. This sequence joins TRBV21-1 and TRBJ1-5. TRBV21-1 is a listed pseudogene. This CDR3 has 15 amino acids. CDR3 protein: CASSKGQYSNQPQHF. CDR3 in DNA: TGTGCCAGCAGCAAAGGACAATATAGCAATCAGCCCCAGCATTTT.

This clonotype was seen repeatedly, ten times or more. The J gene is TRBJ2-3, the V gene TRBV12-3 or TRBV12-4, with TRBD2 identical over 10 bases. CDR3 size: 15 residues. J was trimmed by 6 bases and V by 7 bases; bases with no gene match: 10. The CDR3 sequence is CASTSGGATGDTQYF. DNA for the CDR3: TGTGCCAGCACCAGCGGGGGGGCCACGGGGGATACGCAGTATTTT.

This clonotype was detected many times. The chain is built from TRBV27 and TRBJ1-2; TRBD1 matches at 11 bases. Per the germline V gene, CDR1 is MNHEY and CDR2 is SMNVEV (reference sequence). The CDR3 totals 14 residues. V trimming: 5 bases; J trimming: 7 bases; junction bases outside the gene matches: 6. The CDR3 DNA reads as TGTGCCAGCAGTCGGGACAGGGGGGAGCTTGGCTACACCTTC. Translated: CASSRDRGELGYTF.